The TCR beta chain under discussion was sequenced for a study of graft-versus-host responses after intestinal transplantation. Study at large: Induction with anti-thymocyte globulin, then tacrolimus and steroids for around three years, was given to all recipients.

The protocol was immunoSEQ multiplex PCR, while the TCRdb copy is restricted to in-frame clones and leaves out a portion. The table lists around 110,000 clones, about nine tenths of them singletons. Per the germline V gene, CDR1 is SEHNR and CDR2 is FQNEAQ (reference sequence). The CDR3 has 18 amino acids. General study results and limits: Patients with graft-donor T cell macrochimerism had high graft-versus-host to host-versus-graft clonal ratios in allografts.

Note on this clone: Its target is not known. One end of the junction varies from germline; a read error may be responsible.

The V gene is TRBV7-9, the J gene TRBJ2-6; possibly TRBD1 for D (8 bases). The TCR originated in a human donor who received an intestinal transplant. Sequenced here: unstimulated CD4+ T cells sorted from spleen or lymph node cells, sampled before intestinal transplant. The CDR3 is CASSGGDRIDSGANVLAF. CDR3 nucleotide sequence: TGTGCCAGCAGCGGGGGGGACAGGATAGACTCTGGGGCCAACGTCCTGGCTTTC. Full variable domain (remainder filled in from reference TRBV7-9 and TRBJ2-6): DTGVSQNPRHKITKRGQNVTFRCDPISEHNRLYWYRQTLGQGPEFLTYFQNEAQLEKSRLLSDRFSAERPKGSFSTLEIQRTEQGDSAMYLCASSGGDRIDSGANVLAFGAGSRLTVL.